This record looks at one TCR beta chain sequence and its context. The junction shows a germline mismatch at one end, possibly a read error. The data derive from a study of cytomegalovirus exposure and HLA in healthy donors. Study at large: The study's early data release held tens of millions of unique TCRs from HLA-typed donors.

Primers for the PCR totalled 60 Vbeta and 13 Jbeta. Clones were read by immunoSEQ multiplex PCR, and TCRdb kept only the in-frame ones, dropping some. The sample has 65,000 to 90,000 clones, about nine tenths seen once. The receptor comes from a woman between 25 and 40 years old in good health and CMV-seronegative. Sequencing used PBMCs.

The CDR3 sequence: CASSPGTSGAVF. In nucleotides, the CDR3 is TGTGCCAGCTCACCGGGGACTAGCGGGGCCGTCTTC. The chain recombines TRBV18 with TRBJ2-1; the match to TRBD2 covers 13 bases. This CDR3 has 12 amino acids. Germline V gene sequence: CDR1 KGHSH, CDR2 LQKENI.